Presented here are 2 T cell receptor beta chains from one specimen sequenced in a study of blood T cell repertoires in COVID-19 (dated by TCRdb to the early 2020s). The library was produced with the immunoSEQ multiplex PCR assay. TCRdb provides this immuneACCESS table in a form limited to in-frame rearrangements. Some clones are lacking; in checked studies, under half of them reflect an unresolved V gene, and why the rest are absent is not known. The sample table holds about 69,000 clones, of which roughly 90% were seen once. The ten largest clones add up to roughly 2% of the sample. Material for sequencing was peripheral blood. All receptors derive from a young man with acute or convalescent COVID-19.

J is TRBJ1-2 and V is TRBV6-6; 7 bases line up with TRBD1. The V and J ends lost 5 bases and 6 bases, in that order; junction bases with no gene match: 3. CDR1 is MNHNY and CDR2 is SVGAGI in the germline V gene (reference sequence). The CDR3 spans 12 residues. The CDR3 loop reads CASSDTGDGYTF. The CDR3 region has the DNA TGTGCCAGCAGTGACACAGGGGATGGCTACACCTTC.

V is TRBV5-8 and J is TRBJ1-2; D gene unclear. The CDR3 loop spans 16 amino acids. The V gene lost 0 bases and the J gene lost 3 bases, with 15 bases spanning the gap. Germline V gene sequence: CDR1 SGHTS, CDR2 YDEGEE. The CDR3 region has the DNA TGTGCCAGCAGCTTGGACAGCCTCAGATCGTACTATGGCTACACCTTC. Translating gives CASSLDSLRSYYGYTF.